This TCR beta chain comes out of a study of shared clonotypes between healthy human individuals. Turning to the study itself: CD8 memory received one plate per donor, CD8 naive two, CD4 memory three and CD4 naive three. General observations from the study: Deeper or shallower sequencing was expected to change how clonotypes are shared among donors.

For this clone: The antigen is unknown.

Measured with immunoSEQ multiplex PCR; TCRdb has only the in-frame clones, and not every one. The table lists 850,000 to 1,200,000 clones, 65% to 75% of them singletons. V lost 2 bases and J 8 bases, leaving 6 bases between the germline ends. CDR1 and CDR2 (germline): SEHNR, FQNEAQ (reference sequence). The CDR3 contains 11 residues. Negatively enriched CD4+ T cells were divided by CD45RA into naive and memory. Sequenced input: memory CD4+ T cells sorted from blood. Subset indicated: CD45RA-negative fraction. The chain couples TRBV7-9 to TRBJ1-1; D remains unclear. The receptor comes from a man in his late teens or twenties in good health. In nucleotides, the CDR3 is TGTGCCAGCAGCTTAAAAGGGGAAGCTTTCTTT. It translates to CASSLKGEAFF.